This T cell receptor (beta chain) emerged from a study of shared clonotypes between healthy human individuals (dated by TCRdb to about 2020). In the study overall: Two women and a few men aged 18 to 49 years were included in the cohort. For each donor, three plates each were used for CD4 naive and CD4 memory, two plates were used for CD8 naive, and one plate was used for CD8 memory. Blood TCR repertoires of 5 or 6 healthy adults were deeply sequenced to estimate repertoire size and the extent of clonotype sharing between individuals. Each donor's leukapheresis produced roughly between about 0.9 and 9.5 billion PBMCs. To increase sequencing depth and limit assay-specific biases, TCR repertoire library preparation and sequencing were carried out by different laboratories using diverse techniques.

V loses 1 base, J loses 1 base, and the germline ends lie 10 bases apart. The germline V gene encodes CDR1 SNHLY and CDR2 FYNNEI. From cysteine to phenylalanine, the CDR3 is 15 amino acids long. Only the CDR3 DNA stays, 45 bases, in frame from base 1. Using the deep immunoSEQ assay, multiplex PCR amplified TCR CDR3 regions from genomic DNA. Genomic DNA extracted from each cell subset was distributed evenly over all wells of several immunoSEQ 96-well plates, and each plate served as one replicate. Each replicate PCR for sorted subsets received around 200 ng genomic DNA, equal to roughly 30,000 T cell genomes. Purified libraries were quantified with a Qubit 3.0 fluorometer, sized on a Bioanalyzer 2100, and re-quantified with the KAPA Library Quantification kit. Every immunoSEQ 96-well plate was sequenced on a dedicated single-read 150-cycle Illumina NextSeq 550 flow cell. For the original study's pipeline: Because the immunoSEQ output held only junctional sequences and lacked quality scores, the filtering could not match the filtering applied to full-length reads. To assign V/J genes and CDR3, sequences were annotated against IMGT germline references using PyIR, a Python wrapper for IgBLAST v1.9. Any read was removed if the V/J assignment was weak (E-value above 1e-6), the CDR3 was missing, or the read contained stop codons, out-of-frame junctions, or ambiguous translated residues. V3J clonotypes were defined as sequences sharing an identical inferred V gene, J gene, and CDR3 amino acid sequence. Percentage overlap between repertoires was calculated by dividing the number of shared unique clonotypes by the size of the smaller repertoire. Repertoire richness was assessed with RTK rarefaction, the Chao1 estimator, and Recon v2.1 estimates of unobserved clonotypes. OLGA was used to compute generation probabilities for all TCRbeta clonotypes that the gDNA method yielded from a handful of donors. TCRdb took this table from immuneACCESS and kept in-frame rearrangements with V and J called. Such tables lack part of the clones; where checked against another copy, unresolved V genes explain under half of the gap, and the rest is unexplained. V and J calls and clone size are as listed in that table; D and trimming were resolved from the DNA. For this sample there are 750,000 to 1,000,000 clones; more than 85% appear just once. In total, the top ten clones hold about 24% of the sample.

On this clone: Its antigen has not been determined. Within one base of it there is no much larger clone, and no base qualities were kept.

CD8 naive samples consisted of CD45RO-negative cells that were positively selected for CCR7, yielding a CD45RA+CCR7+ population without TemRA cells. The donors were healthy, HIV-negative adults with no recently reported acute infections or vaccinations. Only Caucasian adults living in Nashville, Tennessee, USA were represented among the donors. Blood was obtained by leukapheresis, after which PBMCs were separated by Ficoll-Histopaque density gradient centrifugation and cryopreserved in liquid nitrogen vapor phase. Purity and quantity of every magnetically sorted T cell population were checked by analytical flow cytometry. Each sorted fraction had its genomic DNA isolated and then quantified by UV absorbance on a Nanodrop 2000c. The paper as a whole reports these results and caveats: Pairwise subsampling indicated that sequencing depth was expected to affect the degree of clonotype sharing among donors. Even with the large sequencing depth, rarefaction of the sorted-subset datasets indicated that sequencing was incomplete. The genetic and exposure-history diversity represented was limited by the small number of donors. Across a few donors, about 4.5% of naive CD4, over 3% of naive CD8, 2% to 2.5% of memory CD4, and roughly 0.4% of memory CD8 clonotypes were shared. Compared with non-shared clonotypes, the clonotypes found in all four sorted-subset donors had higher generation probabilities. Only blood was sampled, and tissue TCR repertoires likely differ from those in blood. Larger estimated clonotype richness was generally found for naive subsets than for memory subsets.

Sequencing input: naive CD8+ T cells sorted from blood. The meaning of the sample's cell subset or site label: CD45RA+CCR7+. The V gene is TRBV2 and the J gene is TRBJ1-1, with the D segment identity uncertain. This TCR was recovered from a man aged 25-40 years in good health. The nucleotide sequence is given as TGTGCCAGCAGTGAAGATCGGGCAGAGAACACTGAAGCTTTCTTT. It codes for CASSEDRAENTEAFF. The reference TRBV2 and TRBJ1-1 proteins fill in what lies around the CDR3, so the full variable domain reads EPEVTQTPSHQVTQMGQEVILRCVPISNHLYFYWYRQILGQKVEFLVSFYNNEISEKSEIFDDQFSVERPDGSNFTLKIRSTKLEDSAMYFCASSEDRAENTEAFFGQGTRLTVV.